These 23 T cell receptor beta chains were all obtained from the same sample, sequenced in a study of sequential checkpoint blockade in melanoma. Treatment of the sample: randomized to nivolumab then ipilimumab (arm A) or the reverse (arm B). Sequenced by immunoSEQ multiplex PCR; TCRdb stores in-frame clones only, minus some. The sample carries approximately 11,000 clones, roughly three fifths recorded once. Sequenced here: CD8+ T cells sorted from blood (inferred from file names), sampled from a patient given nivolumab and ipilimumab in sequence. The receptors were gathered from a human donor with melanoma.

In its sample, this clone ranks as medium-sized (0.01 to 0.1%). The rearrangement joins TRBV28 to TRBJ2-7, with a weak D call TRBD1 (5 bases). This CDR3 is 14 amino acids long. Germline assignment: CDR1 MDHEN and CDR2 SYDVKM. The ends were cut back, 4 bases at V and 5 bases at J, with 15 bases in the middle. CDR3 region: CASSSDSLGHEQYF. The CDR3 region has the DNA TGTGCCAGCAGTTCCGACAGTTTAGGCCACGAGCAGTACTTC.

This clone has a single count. The V call is TRBV27, the J call TRBJ1-1; unclear D gene. The CDR3 length is 12 residues. CDR1 MNHEY and CDR2 SMNVEV come from the germline V gene (reference sequence). The V and J ends lost 7 bases and 3 bases respectively, with 9 bases between them. CDR3 sequence reads: CASKRRDTEAFF. DNA of the CDR3: TGTGCCAGCAAGCGGCGGGACACTGAAGCTTTCTTT.

V usage is TRBV11-2 and J usage is TRBJ1-1; D call uncertain. CDR1 and CDR2 (germline): SGHAT, FQNNGV. The CDR3 sequence is 15 residues long. V was shortened by 2 bases and J by 4 bases, with 14 bases between the two germline ends. CDR3 in amino acids: CASSLQVLSGTEAFF. DNA for the CDR3: TGTGCCAGCAGCTTACAGGTTCTATCCGGCACTGAAGCTTTCTTT.

The rearrangement joins TRBV5-6 to TRBJ1-5; TRBD1 is a possible D gene (5 bases). CDR1 is SGHDT, CDR2 YYEEEE, per germline. CDR3 length: 17 amino acids. The ends were cut back, 4 bases at V and 4 bases at J, with 21 bases in the middle. CDR3 in amino acids: CASSLSPGNGWNQPQHF. As DNA, the CDR3 is TGTGCCAGCAGCCTTTCACCAGGGAACGGTTGGAATCAGCCCCAGCATTTT.

V usage is TRBV14 and J usage is TRBJ1-2; TRBD1 aligns across 7 bases. Germline lookup yields CDR1 SGHDN and CDR2 FVKESK. The CDR3 loop spans 13 amino acids. V dropped 4 bases and J dropped 4; count of bases not matched to a gene: 3. The CDR3 loop reads CASSRDRVYGYTF. In DNA, the CDR3 is TGTGCCAGCAGCCGAGACAGGGTCTATGGCTACACCTTC.

This clone showed up just once. The V call is TRBV28, the J call TRBJ2-7; D is ambiguous. Germline V gene lookup returns CDR1 MDHEN and CDR2 SYDVKM. The CDR3 covers 12 residues. Trimming shortened V by 4 bases and J by 4 bases, and 8 bases separated the two germline ends. In DNA form, the CDR3 reads TGTGCCAGCAGTTCCACAGATTACGAGCAGTACTTC. Its translation: CASSSTDYEQYF.

V gene TRBV27 combines with J gene TRBJ2-2; a possible D gene is TRBD1 (5 bases). The CDR3 has 13 residues. V was trimmed by 2 bases and J by 6 bases, leaving 7 bases between them. From germline, CDR1 is MNHEY and CDR2 SMNVEV (reference sequence). Written as DNA, the CDR3 is TGTGCCAGCAGTTTAGTAGGGGCCGGGGAGCTGTTTTTT. This translates into CASSLVGAGELFF.

The chain recombines TRBV28 with TRBJ2-7, with a weak D call TRBD2 (6 bases). Germline V gives CDR1 MDHEN, CDR2 SYDVKM. Between the trimmed V and J ends, which lost 4 bases and 1 base, there was a span of 14 bases. The CDR3 consists of 15 residues. CDR3 loop: CASSSGTDNSYEQYF. The CDR3 DNA follows: TGTGCCAGCAGTTCCGGGACTGATAATTCCTACGAGCAGTACTTC.

The chain employs TRBV19 and TRBJ1-1; a weak D match, TRBD1 (6 bases). CDR1 and CDR2 (germline): LNHDA, SQIVND (reference sequence). The V gene lost 4 bases and the J gene lost 1 base, with 10 bases spanning the gap. This CDR3 is built from 14 residues. CDR3 DNA: TGTGCCAGTAGTACTGGACAGTGGAACACTGAAGCTTTCTTT. Protein product: CASSTGQWNTEAFF.

To note about this clone: Germline is not matched at one junction end, which may reflect a read error. V gene TRBV12-5 combines with J gene TRBJ1-1; possibly TRBD1 for D (6 bases). Germline values: CDR1 LGHNT, CDR2 FRNRAP. This CDR3 spans 12 amino acids. Here the CDR3 reads CASGLRTAPESF. The CDR3 nucleotides are TGTGCTAGTGGTTTGCGGACAGCCCCTGAAAGCTTT.

The chain couples TRBV27 to TRBJ1-2; TRBD1 is a possible D gene (5 bases). V was trimmed by 2 bases and J by 5 bases, leaving 9 bases between them. This CDR3 has 13 residues. The germline CDR1 and CDR2 sequences are MNHEY and SMNVEV (reference sequence). CDR3 loop: CASSLDSSYGYTF. The DNA of the CDR3 is TGTGCCAGCAGTTTAGACAGCTCTTATGGCTACACCTTC.

The chain couples TRBV9 to TRBJ1-4, with 8 positions matching TRBD1. V trimming: 4 bases; J trimming: 7 bases; junction bases outside the gene matches: 12. The CDR3 is 16 amino acids. Looked up from germline, CDR1 is SGDLS and CDR2 is YYNGEE. The CDR3 nucleotides are TGTGCCAGCAGCACCGGGACAGGCAGCATACGTGAAAAACTGTTTTTT. It specifies CASSTGTGSIREKLFF.

To note about this clone: One end of the junction fails to match germline, which may point to a read error. The DNA of the CDR3 is TGTGCCAGCAGCTTGAGGCAGGAGAACACCGGGGAACTGTTTTTT. Translated, it gives CASSLRQENTGELFF. The rearrangement joins TRBV7-9 to TRBJ2-2; possibly TRBD2 for D (5 bases). The V gene's germline CDR1 is SEHNR and CDR2 FQNEAQ (reference sequence). The CDR3 sequence is 15 residues long.

This clone appeared a few times. The DNA of the CDR3 is TGTGCCAGCAGCCCCCCGGGACAGAAAGAAACCTTC. This encodes CASSPPGQKETF. The chain employs TRBV6-5 and TRBJ1-2; TRBD1 matches at 7 bases. CDR3 length equals 12 residues. V dropped 6 bases and J dropped 14; count of bases not matched to a gene: 12. Germline CDR1 MNHEY, CDR2 SVGAGI.

V and J are TRBV5-1 and TRBJ2-2, with D possibly being TRBD2 (5 bases). The CDR3 is made up of 14 amino acids. V shed 4 bases and J shed 5 bases, with 12 bases lying between them. CDR1 is SGHRS, CDR2 YFSETQ, per germline. Here the CDR3 reads CASSPGRGTGELFF. Here the CDR3 DNA reads TGCGCCAGCAGCCCCGGAAGAGGGACCGGGGAGCTGTTTTTT. Filled out from reference TRBV5-1 and TRBJ2-2, the complete variable domain reads KAGVTQTPRYLIKTRGQQVTLSCSPISGHRSVSWYQQTPGQGLQFLFEYFSETQRNKGNFPGRFSGRQFSNSRSEMNVSTLELGDSALYLCASSPGRGTGELFFGEGSRLTVL.

The genes are TRBV19 and TRBJ2-5, with 9 bases matching TRBD1. The germline V gene has CDR1 LNHDA and CDR2 SQIVND (reference sequence). V trimming: 5 bases; J trimming: 5 bases; junction bases outside the gene matches: 6. The CDR3 is made up of 14 amino acids. DNA for the CDR3: TGTGCCAGTAGTCCCTGGGACAGGGACGAGACCCAGTACTTC. This gives the protein CASSPWDRDETQYF.

The chain recombines TRBV28 with TRBJ2-7; a possible D gene is TRBD1 (5 bases). Trimming stripped 7 bases from V and 6 bases from J, with 16 bases between. Per germline, CDR1 MDHEN and CDR2 SYDVKM. The CDR3 contains 13 residues. CDR3 amino acids: CASNWGSLGEQYF. The DNA for the CDR3 is TGTGCCAGCAATTGGGGCTCTTTAGGCGAGCAGTACTTC.

The chain combines TRBV11-2 with TRBJ2-7; D gene unclear. CDR1 is SGHAT, CDR2 FQNNGV, per germline. V was cut by 3 bases and J by 3 bases, with 9 bases left in between. The CDR3 is made up of 13 amino acids. The CDR3 DNA reads as TGTGCCAGCAGCTTGGCAGGCCTCTACGAGCAGTACTTC. It is translated as CASSLAGLYEQYF.

The V call is TRBV28, the J call TRBJ1-2; D may be TRBD1 (5 bases). The germline gives CDR1 MDHEN, CDR2 SYDVKM. The CDR3 has 13 amino acids. V dropped 0 bases and J dropped 6 bases, with 8 bases sitting between them. The CDR3 nucleotides read TGTGCCAGCAGTTTATGGGGAGGGGATGGCTACACCTTC. Encoded protein: CASSLWGGDGYTF.

This clone was counted only a few times. This rearrangement joins TRBV27 to TRBJ1-2; 7 bases are shared with TRBD1. With V trimmed by 5 bases and J by 3 bases, 9 bases remained unmatched. The germline CDR1 and CDR2 sequences are MNHEY and SMNVEV (reference sequence). This CDR3 has 15 amino acids. The CDR3 nucleotides read TGTGCCAGCAGTCCCTGGACAGGTTCTGACTATGGCTACACCTTC. Its translation: CASSPWTGSDYGYTF.

The chain uses TRBV28 and TRBJ2-4, with D perhaps matching TRBD1 (6 bases). The CDR3 runs 17 residues. Trimming pared 4 bases from V and 2 bases from J, leaving 18 bases between. Germline CDR1 is MDHEN and CDR2 is SYDVKM. The CDR3 sequence: CASSYPTGTATKNIQYF. The CDR3 bases are TGTGCCAGCAGTTACCCGACAGGTACGGCGACCAAAAACATTCAGTACTTC.

This clone was picked up a small number of times. The V and J genes are TRBV28 and TRBJ1-4; 7 nucleotides agree with TRBD1. The CDR3 is 14 amino acids. V shed 7 bases, J shed 7 bases, and the junction held 9 bases outside the gene matches. CDR1 and CDR2 from the germline V gene are MDHEN and SYDVKM. The CDR3 DNA sequence: TGTGCCAGCAACGACGACAGGGTTGGTGAAAAACTGTTTTTT. As protein: CASNDDRVGEKLFF.

The chain employs TRBV2 and TRBJ2-7, with D hard to call. V lost 2 bases to trimming and J lost 4 bases, with 3 bases between them. Looked up from germline, CDR1 is SNHLY and CDR2 is FYNNEI. CDR3 length: 11 amino acids. The CDR3 here is CASSELYEQYF. CDR3 sequence (DNA): TGTGCCAGCAGTGAACTGTACGAGCAGTACTTC.